Presented here are 29 T cell receptor beta chains from one specimen sequenced in a study of T cells in women clearing cervical HPV infection. Sequencing used immunoSEQ multiplex PCR; TCRdb keeps in-frame clones, though not all of them. This sample's table has 30,000 to 35,000 clones. Sequencing was done on a sample of blood buffy coat. The receptors were gathered from a woman between 18 and 69 years old with a cervical HPV16 infection that either progressed to CIN3+ or cleared (not recorded which).

Regarding this clone: A read error may produce the germline difference seen at one junction end. Read coverage stops 3 residues before the CDR3 terminus; the germline J gene supplies the remainder. The J gene is TRBJ2-7, the V gene TRBV4-2; 11 nucleotides line up with TRBD2. The CDR3 is 15 amino acids. In germline, CDR1 is LGHNA, CDR2 YNFKEQ. The chain's CDR3 is CASSRELAGVYEQYF. CDR3 bases read: TGCGCCAGCAGCCGGGAACTAGCGGGAGTCTACGAG.

Comment on this clone: The CDR3 end lies 3 residues beyond the end of the read and is filled in from the germline J gene. V is TRBV2 and J is TRBJ2-1; 7 nucleotides agree with TRBD2. Trimming cost V 4 bases and J 4 bases; bases outside gene matches: 10. The V gene's germline CDR1 is SNHLY and CDR2 FYNNEI. The length of the CDR3 is 16 residues. CDR3 DNA, as far as it was read: TGTGCCAGCAGTGTATTTGGGCGGGAGATGTACAATGAG. Translating it yields CASSVFGREMYNE. The whole CDR3 is CASSVFGREMYNEQFF.

The CDR3 sequence is CASSPRIAGGGTDTQYF. The DNA read from the CDR3 is TGTGCCAGCTCACCGAGGATTGCGGGAGGTGGCACAGATACG. This chain connects TRBV18 to TRBJ2-3, with 8 bases identical to TRBD2. The read is 3 residues too short to cover the CDR3 end, so that end is filled in from the germline J gene. V was pared by 3 bases and J by 1 base, with 9 bases of the junction left unmatched. CDR3 length: 17 residues. CDR1 and CDR2 from the germline V gene are KGHSH and LQKENI.

Concerning this clone itself: From the germline J gene comes the end of the CDR3, since the read stops 3 residues before it. This chain joins TRBV18 and TRBJ1-2; 10 bases are a match to TRBD1. Germline CDR1 is KGHSH and CDR2 is LQKENI. The CDR3 covers 15 residues. V gave up 5 bases and J gave up 2 bases; unmatched junction bases: 5. This CDR3 reads CASSTGTGDNYGYTF. CDR3 bases read: TGTGCCAGCTCAACCGGGACAGGGGACAACTATGGC.

This CDR3 reads CASSLAGGFGETQYF. The sequenced CDR3 bases are TGCGCCAGCAGCTTGGCGGGGGGATTCGGAGAGACC. The V and J genes are TRBV5-1 and TRBJ2-5, with 7 bases fitting TRBD2. From the germline J gene comes the end of the CDR3, since the read stops 3 residues before it. Germline loops: CDR1 SGHRS, CDR2 YFSETQ. The junction had 6 bases not matched to a gene; V was cut back by 0 bases and J by 4 bases. The CDR3 totals 15 residues.

To note about this clone: The CDR3 extends 3 residues past the end of the read, so its final part is completed from the germline J gene. This chain uses TRBV6-2 or TRBV6-3 with TRBJ2-5; D may be TRBD2 (5 bases). The CDR3 contains 13 residues. CDR1 is MNHEY, CDR2 SVGEGT, per germline. V was cut by 5 bases and J by 3 bases, with 10 bases left in between. The sequenced part of the CDR3 DNA is TGTGCCAGCAGTCAGGACTTAGAAGAGACC. It encodes CASSQDLEET. The complete CDR3 protein is CASSQDLEETQYF.

With regard to this clone: The read terminates 3 residues ahead of where the CDR3 ends, so the germline J gene completes it. The V and J genes are TRBV6-1 and TRBJ2-1; 11 positions match TRBD2. Germline V gene sequence: CDR1 MNHNS, CDR2 SASEGT. Losses at the gene ends were 2 bases for V and 3 bases for J; bases not matched to a gene: 0. The length of the CDR3 is 15 residues. The covered CDR3 bases are TGTGCCAGCAGTGAACTAGCGGGAGGCTACAATGAG. Protein: CASSELAGGYNE. The complete CDR3 sequence is CASSELAGGYNEQFF.

Notes on this clone: Read sequence stops 3 residues before the CDR3 end, and the germline J gene provides the missing end. The rearrangement links TRBV18 to TRBJ2-3; 7 positions match TRBD2. CDR3 length: 16 amino acids. J was trimmed by 4 bases and V by 3 bases; bases with no gene match: 10. From germline, CDR1 is KGHSH and CDR2 LQKENI. CDR3 loop: CASSPMAGAYADTQYF. The sequenced CDR3 bases are TGTGCCAGCTCACCGATGGCGGGAGCTTATGCAGATACG.

With regard to this clone: The CDR3 extends 3 residues past the end of the read, so its final part is completed from the germline J gene. J is TRBJ2-1 and V is TRBV13; tentative D call: TRBD2 (5 bases). The CDR3 is made up of 15 amino acids. V lost 3 bases and J 7 bases, leaving 16 bases between the germline ends. Germline CDR1 and CDR2: PRHDT and FYEKMQ (reference sequence). CDR3 region: CASSLGRGRLNEQFF. Incomplete CDR3 DNA: TGTGCCAGCAGCTTGGGTCGTGGGAGACTAAATGAG.

Points on this clone: Read sequence stops 3 residues before the CDR3 end, and the germline J gene provides the missing end. This chain connects TRBV18 to TRBJ2-7; TRBD1 matches at 10 bases. After removal of 0 bases from V and 2 bases from J, the junction contained 4 bases not matched to a gene. This CDR3 is 16 amino acids long. The germline V gene has CDR1 KGHSH and CDR2 LQKENI. This chain's CDR3 is CASSPPVGQGTYEQYF. The CDR3 bases that were read are TGTGCCAGCTCACCACCGGTGGGACAGGGGACCTACGAG.

For this clone: The CDR3 goes on 3 residues after the read ends, and that part is filled in from the germline J gene. The chain is built from TRBV20-1 and TRBJ2-3; 8 nucleotides align to TRBD1. J gave up 2 bases and V 4 bases, and 23 bases lay outside the gene matches. The CDR3 extends over 20 amino acids. Germline V lookup: CDR1 DFQATT, CDR2 SNEGSKA (reference sequence). The DNA read from the CDR3 is TGCAGTGCTAAAGCCGTTCCTCAACCCTCAGGGGGCTATATCACAGATACG. Its protein product is CSAKAVPQPSGGYITDT. The entire CDR3 is CSAKAVPQPSGGYITDTQYF.

Points on this clone: Read data end 3 residues before the CDR3 end; the end is taken from the germline J gene. This rearrangement joins TRBV19 to TRBJ2-2; 12 bases match TRBD2. Germline values: CDR1 LNHDA, CDR2 SQIVND (reference sequence). Trimming cost V 5 bases and J 5 bases; bases outside gene matches: 6. The CDR3 is 16 residues long. The chain's CDR3 is CASSVPGTSGTGELFF. The part of the CDR3 DNA that was read is TGTGCCAGTAGTGTTCCCGGGACTAGCGGGACCGGGGAG.

The chain's CDR3 is CSVDGGAGAAPTQYF. CDR3 DNA, as far as it was read: TGCAGCGTTGATGGTGGGGCAGGGGCCGCGCCAACG. The chain recombines TRBV29-1 with TRBJ2-3; the D gene is possibly TRBD1 (6 bases). From the germline J gene comes the end of the CDR3, since the read stops 3 residues before it. Germline CDR1 and CDR2: SQVTM and ANQGSEA. The CDR3 consists of 15 residues.

Turning to this clone: The read terminates 3 residues ahead of where the CDR3 ends, so the germline J gene completes it. V and J are TRBV7-3 and TRBJ1-4; 8 bases are shared with TRBD1. Germline V gives CDR1 SGHTA, CDR2 FQGTGA. The CDR3 is 14 residues long. CDR3 bases read: TGTGCCAGCAGCCTGCAGGGGGCTGAATCACCA. Protein: CASSLQGAESP. The complete CDR3 protein is CASSLQGAESPLFF. Using reference TRBV7-3 and TRBJ1-4 for the parts outside the CDR3, the full variable domain is GAGVSQTPSNKVTEKGKYVELRCDPISGHTALYWYRQSLGQGPEFLIYFQGTGAADDSGLPNDRFFAVRPEGSVSTLKIQRTERGDSAVYLCASSLQGAESPLFFGSGTQLSVL.

Regarding this clone: The read gets to within 3 residues of the CDR3 end, and the germline J gene fills in the rest. The J gene is TRBJ2-5, the V gene TRBV5-1; D possibly uses TRBD1 or TRBD2 (6 bases each). Germline V gives CDR1 SGHRS, CDR2 YFSETQ. Trimming removed 2 bases from V and 1 base from J, with 9 bases in between. This CDR3 spans 14 amino acids. CDR3 loop: CASSLGGGQETQYF. CDR3 DNA (partial): TGCGCCAGCAGCTTAGGAGGGGGCCAAGAGACC.

Comments on this clone: The read ends 3 residues early relative to the CDR3; the germline J gene fills the gap. The chain links TRBV12-3 or TRBV12-4 to TRBJ2-7; no clear D. This CDR3 comprises 12 residues. V shed 3 bases and J shed 3 bases, with 6 bases lying between them. The sequenced part of the CDR3 DNA is TGTGCCAGCAGTTTGTTAATCTACGAG. Translated: CASSLLIYE. The full CDR3 protein is CASSLLIYEQYF.

Comment on this clone: The read gets to within 3 residues of the CDR3 end, and the germline J gene fills in the rest. The chain uses TRBV2 and TRBJ2-1; 9 bases are shared with TRBD1. The CDR3 sequence is 15 residues long. Germline values: CDR1 SNHLY, CDR2 FYNNEI. V was clipped by 3 bases and J by 6 bases; unmatched bases: 6. The CDR3 sequence: CASSEEGQGTNEQFF. The DNA read from the CDR3 is TGTGCCAGCAGTGAGGAGGGACAGGGCACCAATGAG.

Concerning this clone itself: Read data end 3 residues before the CDR3 end; the end is taken from the germline J gene. V usage is TRBV2 and J usage is TRBJ2-5; 8 bases match TRBD2. CDR1 is SNHLY, CDR2 FYNNEI, per germline. The ends lost 10 bases at V and 5 bases at J; junction bases unmatched: 15. This CDR3 has 15 amino acids. CDR3 loop: CATRMERESYETQYF. Incomplete CDR3 DNA: TGTGCCACCCGTATGGAGCGGGAGTCGTATGAGACC.

As regards this clone: The CDR3 end lies 3 residues beyond the end of the read and is filled in from the germline J gene. The V and J genes are TRBV18 and TRBJ2-7; perhaps TRBD2 as D (6 bases). This CDR3 region has 15 residues. Trimming shortened V by 3 bases and J by 4 bases, and 16 bases separated the two germline ends. Germline lookup yields CDR1 KGHSH and CDR2 LQKENI. The CDR3 protein is CASSPYSTSTYEQYF. CDR3 DNA, as far as it was read: TGTGCCAGCTCACCCTACTCGACTAGTACGTACGAG.

The CDR3 DNA, read in part, is TGTGCCAGTAGCAGCACAGGGGGCACTGAA. Residues: CASSSTGGTE. From start to end, the CDR3 is CASSSTGGTEAFF. The rearrangement links TRBV19 to TRBJ1-1; 8 bases match TRBD1. Coverage ceases 3 residues before the CDR3 finishes, and the germline J gene fills in the end. V lost 6 bases, J lost 4 bases, and 4 bases stayed unmatched. Germline CDR1 reads LNHDA; CDR2 reads SQIVND (reference sequence). The CDR3 spans 13 residues. Full variable domain (outside the CDR3, taken from reference TRBV19 and TRBJ1-1): DGGITQSPKYLFRKEGQNVTLSCEQNLNHDAMYWYRQDPGQGLRLIYYSQIVNDFQKGDIAEGYSVSREKKESFPLTVTSAQKNPTAFYLCASSSTGGTEAFFGQGTRLTVV.

On this clone: The CDR3 end is not reached by the read, which stops 3 residues before it; the germline J gene fills it in. This chain connects TRBV29-1 to TRBJ1-1; 7 nucleotides agree with TRBD1. Germline loops: CDR1 SQVTM, CDR2 ANQGSEA. This CDR3 has 16 residues. The V gene end was trimmed by 7 bases and the J gene end by 4 bases; junction bases not matched to a gene: 18. Partial CDR3 DNA: TGCAGCGCCGTTGCCTCAAAACAGGGGATGGGCACTGAA. This codes for CSAVASKQGMGTE. The entire CDR3 sequence reads CSAVASKQGMGTEAFF.

As for this clone: Read data end 3 residues before the CDR3 end; the end is taken from the germline J gene. The V gene is TRBV11-3, the J gene TRBJ2-2; TRBD1 matches at 7 bases. The V gene's germline CDR1 is SGHNT and CDR2 YENEEA. This CDR3 contains 15 residues. V lost 3 bases, J lost 1 base, and 2 bases stayed unmatched. The CDR3 sequence is CASSFRQGNTGELFF. CDR3 bases read: TGTGCCAGCAGCTTCCGACAGGGGAACACCGGGGAG. Based on the CDR3 plus reference TRBV11-3 and TRBJ2-2, the full variable domain is EAGVVQSPRYKIIEKKQPVAFWCNPISGHNTLYWYLQNLGQGPELLIRYENEEAVDDSQLPKDRFSAERLKGVDSTLKIQPAELGDSAVYLCASSFRQGNTGELFFGEGSRLTVL.

CDR3 region: CASSADDGGPLFF. Partial CDR3 DNA: TGTGCCAGCTCAGCTGACGACGGGGGACCA. The chain has TRBV18 and TRBJ1-4; a possible D gene is TRBD1 (5 bases). The CDR3 is cut off 3 residues early in the read; its end comes from the germline J gene. The CDR3 extends over 13 amino acids. From germline, CDR1 is KGHSH and CDR2 LQKENI.

For this clone: The read terminates 3 residues before the CDR3 end, so the remaining end is supplied by the germline J gene. The chain links TRBV7-9 to TRBJ1-2, with D hard to call. The CDR3 has 15 amino acids. Looked up from germline, CDR1 is SEHNR and CDR2 is FQNEAQ (reference sequence). The CDR3 spells CASSSSGRARNDYTF. The sequenced part of the CDR3 DNA is TGTGCCAGCAGCTCTAGCGGGAGGGCCCGTAATGAC.

Worth noting for this clone: The read falls 3 residues short of the CDR3 end, and the missing part is taken from the germline J gene. The chain carries TRBV30 and TRBJ1-2; TRBD1 is a possible D gene (6 bases). CDR3 size: 14 residues. V lost 2 bases, J lost 6 bases, and 16 bases lay in between. Germline assignment: CDR1 GTSNPN and CDR2 SVGIG (reference sequence). CDR3 DNA (partial): TGTGCCTGGAGTTCAGGGGCCGGTTTGGATGGC. It encodes CAWSSGAGLDG. The full CDR3 protein reads CAWSSGAGLDGYTF.

Concerning this clone: Sequencing ends 3 residues short of the CDR3 end; the germline J gene provides the rest. The V call is TRBV7-9, the J call TRBJ2-1; the match to TRBD2 covers 9 bases. Germline values: CDR1 SEHNR, CDR2 FQNEAQ (reference sequence). V trimming: 4 bases; J trimming: 7 bases; junction bases outside the gene matches: 8. This CDR3 comprises 15 residues. The CDR3 is CASSWERGVGNEQFF. Incomplete CDR3 DNA: TGTGCCAGCAGCTGGGAGCGGGGGGTAGGGAATGAG.

Remarks on this clone: The read ends 3 residues shy of where the CDR3 ends; the end is completed using the germline J gene. The chain carries TRBV19 and TRBJ1-4, with D possibly TRBD1 on 5 matching bases. Germline V gene lookup returns CDR1 LNHDA and CDR2 SQIVND (reference sequence). The CDR3 contains 16 residues. The covered CDR3 bases are TGTGCCAGTAGTATTCAGGGACTCTCTGGGGCCAACGTA. This encodes CASSIQGLSGANV. The CDR3 in its entirety is CASSIQGLSGANVLFF.

CDR3 amino acids: CASSLAGVQETQYF. CDR3 bases read: TGTGCCAGCAGCTTGGCCGGGGTGCAAGAGACG. The chain recombines TRBV7-3 with TRBJ2-3; D possibly corresponds to TRBD2 (5 bases). The read stops 3 residues short of the end of the CDR3; the missing end is completed from the germline J gene. Per germline, CDR1 SGHTA and CDR2 FQGTGA. CDR3 length: 14 residues.

Worth noting for this clone: The read ends 3 residues shy of where the CDR3 ends; the end is completed using the germline J gene. The chain carries TRBV5-4 and TRBJ2-7, with 8 bases lining up with TRBD1. Germline lookup yields CDR1 SGHNT and CDR2 YYREEE (reference sequence). V shed 4 bases and J 0 bases; nucleotides not matched to a gene: 3. This CDR3 has 14 amino acids. CDR3 DNA (partial): TGTGCCAGCAGCAGGGACAGGATCTCCTACGAG. Translating gives CASSRDRISYE. The full CDR3 is CASSRDRISYEQYF.